This T cell receptor beta chain derives from a study of blood T cell repertoires in COVID-19. Study-level background: The United States, Italy and Spain supplied acute and convalescent COVID-19 samples. The cDNA or gDNA used as material had been derived from T cells, B-cell-depleted T cells, or PBMCs.

Authors' processing steps: Amplifying reference gene primers gave estimates of nucleated cell counts. Profiled with immunoSEQ multiplex PCR; TCRdb holds only in-frame clones, not every one. The V and J calls and clone size were taken over from that table, and D and trimming were inferred from the DNA. This table has 140,000 to 150,000 clones, roughly 79% appearing once. The CDR3 runs 16 residues. V was clipped by 2 bases and J by 3 bases; unmatched bases: 6. The V gene's germline CDR1 is LGHDT and CDR2 YNNKEL (reference sequence). Sequenced material: peripheral blood. J is TRBJ2-7 and V is TRBV3-1 (or the pseudogene TRBV3-2), with 11 bases identical to TRBD2. This clonotype was sampled from a human donor in a cohort sampled during active COVID-19. In DNA form, the CDR3 reads TGTGCCAGCAGCCAATATAGAACTAGCGGGAGCTACGAGCAGTACTTC. Translated: CASSQYRTSGSYEQYF.